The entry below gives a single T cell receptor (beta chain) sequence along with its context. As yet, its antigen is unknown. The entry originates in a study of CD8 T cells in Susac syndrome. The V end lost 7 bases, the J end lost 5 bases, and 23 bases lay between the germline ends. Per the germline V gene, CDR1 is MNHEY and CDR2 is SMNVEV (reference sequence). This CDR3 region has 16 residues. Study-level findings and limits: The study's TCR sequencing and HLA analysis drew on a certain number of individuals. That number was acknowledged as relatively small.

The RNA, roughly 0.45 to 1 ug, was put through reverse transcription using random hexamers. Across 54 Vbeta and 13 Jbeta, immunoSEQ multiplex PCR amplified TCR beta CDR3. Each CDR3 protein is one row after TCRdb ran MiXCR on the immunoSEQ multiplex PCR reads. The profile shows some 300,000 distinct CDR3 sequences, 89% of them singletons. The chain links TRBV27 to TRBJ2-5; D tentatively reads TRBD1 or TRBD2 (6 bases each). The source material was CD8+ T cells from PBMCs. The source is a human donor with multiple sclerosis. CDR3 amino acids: CASTLAAGHPLETQYF. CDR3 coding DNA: TGTGCCAGCACCCTCGCGGCGGGACACCCCCTCGAGACCCAGTACTTC.